This T cell receptor (beta chain) stems from a study of cytomegalovirus exposure and HLA in healthy donors. General study results and limits: Most TCR sequences were rare, but some public TCRs occurred in many donors. Using a false discovery rate of 0.05, a later analysis showed that approximately 17,000 TCR beta sequences were associated with HLA alleles. Of the V segments, some could not be distinguished, including TRBV6-2 and TRBV6-3, and were excluded.

Points on this clone: The antigen is undetermined.

The PCR employed 60 Vbeta primers together with 13 Jbeta primers. Measured with immunoSEQ multiplex PCR; TCRdb has only the in-frame clones, and not every one. The repertoire consists of 90,000 to 120,000 clones, with roughly 75% occurring once and the leading ten covering about 14%. Germline CDR1 is SGHTA and CDR2 is FQGNSA. Trimming at V came to 3 bases and at J to 4 bases, leaving 9 bases not matched to a gene. The CDR3 contains 17 residues. The receptor comes from a male donor in good health and CMV-seropositive. The sample was PBMCs. This chain connects TRBV7-2 to TRBJ2-2; TRBD2 aligns across 9 bases. The CDR3 spells CASSFRWSGGFTGELFF. The DNA for the CDR3 is TGTGCCAGCAGCTTTCGCTGGAGCGGGGGGTTCACCGGGGAGCTGTTTTTT.